In this sample, the clone carrying this T cell receptor beta chain turned up a few times. This sample stems from a study of blood T cell repertoires in COVID-19. This CDR3 has 15 amino acids. CDR1 and CDR2 (germline): SGDLS, YYNGEE. V was clipped by 4 bases and J by 1 base, with 14 bases between them. Authors' processing steps: Reference gene primer amplification gave nucleated cell count estimates. Method: immunoSEQ multiplex PCR; TCRdb's copy keeps in-frame clones and lacks some. V and J calls and clone size are copied from that table; D and trimming were computed from the DNA. The data show 210,000 or so clones, more than 70% seen once.

Sequencing was performed on PBMCs or T cells enriched from blood (not recorded which). The chain employs TRBV9 and TRBJ1-1, with D tentatively TRBD1 (5 bases). The clonotype comes from a man aged 30 to 39 with acute COVID-19. CDR3 sequence (DNA): TGTGCCAGCAGCAGGACATCCCTGCGGAACACTGAAGCTTTCTTT. Protein: CASSRTSLRNTEAFF.